The 12 T cell receptor beta chains in this list originate from one sample, sequenced in a study of early T cells in non-severe SARS-CoV-2 infection. Via MiXCR, TCRdb re-called the 5' RACE reads, giving one row per CDR3 protein. The table includes fewer than 100,000 distinct CDR3 sequences, over 9% detected once. The sample consisted of whole blood. These receptors came from an adult who was a healthcare worker with PCR-confirmed SARS-CoV-2 infection or an uninfected control (not recorded which).

This clonotype has just a few counts. The chain uses TRBV6-1 and TRBJ1-5, with TRBD1 matching over 8 bases. The junction had 9 bases not matched to a gene; V was cut back by 4 bases and J by 1 base. From germline, CDR1 is MNHNS and CDR2 SASEGT. The CDR3 covers 17 residues. Written as DNA, the CDR3 is TGTGCCAGCAGTGCCCGGGACAGGTCCGCGAGCAATCAGCCCCAGCATTTT. Translated: CASSARDRSASNQPQHF.

This clonotype was counted ten times or more. This chain connects TRBV30 to TRBJ2-2; 8 nucleotides agree with TRBD2. Per germline, CDR1 GTSNPN and CDR2 SVGIG (reference sequence). Germline trimming cut 2 bases from V and 6 bases from J; bases unmatched to any gene: 11. The CDR3 is 16 residues long. For the CDR3, the DNA is TGTGCCTGGAGTTACGGGTGGACTAGCAAACCCGGGGAGCTGTTTTTT. It specifies CAWSYGWTSKPGELFF.

This clonotype showed up just a few times. The genes are TRBV20-1 and TRBJ1-2; TRBD1 is a possible D gene (5 bases). This CDR3 comprises 16 residues. Germline CDR1 is DFQATT and CDR2 is SNEGSKA (reference sequence). Trimming stripped 4 bases from V and 0 bases from J, with 18 bases between. CDR3 bases: TGCAGTGCTAAGGGGAGGGACCGTACTACTAACTATGGCTACACCTTC. Protein: CSAKGRDRTTNYGYTF.

The genes are TRBV7-6 and TRBJ2-7; D possibly corresponds to TRBD2 (6 bases). The CDR3 covers 16 residues. Germline V gives CDR1 SGHVS, CDR2 FNYEAQ. The V end was cut by 5 bases, the J end by 1 base, with 18 bases between. Written as DNA, the CDR3 is TGTGCCAGCAGCCCGGACTTCTTGCGGGGTTCCTACGAGCAGTACTTC. It yields the protein CASSPDFLRGSYEQYF.

This clonotype was recorded at least ten times. The chain recombines TRBV4-1 with TRBJ2-2, with TRBD2 as a possible D gene (7 bases). Trimming removed 3 bases from V and 6 bases from J, with 14 bases in between. The length of the CDR3 is 15 residues. Germline V gene sequence: CDR1 MGHRA, CDR2 YSYEKL. DNA for the CDR3: TGCGCCAGCAGCCATTCACGGGGGGCTGCCGGGGAGCTGTTTTTT. Translated, it gives CASSHSRGAAGELFF.

This clonotype occurred many times. The rearrangement links TRBV27 to TRBJ2-3; D perhaps matches TRBD2 (5 bases). The germline V and J ends were trimmed by 1 base and 4 bases, with 12 bases remaining between them. The CDR3 spans 15 residues. CDR1 and CDR2 (germline): MNHEY, SMNVEV (reference sequence). The CDR3 nucleotides are TGTGCCAGCAGTTTATTGAGGGAGAGGGCAGATACGCAGTATTTT. It specifies CASSLLRERADTQYF.

This sequence joins TRBV6-2 or TRBV6-3 and TRBJ2-2; D possibly corresponds to TRBD2 (6 bases). The germline V gene encodes CDR1 MNHEY and CDR2 SVGEGT. V lost 6 bases and J lost 2, with 10 bases in between. This CDR3 contains 14 residues. The CDR3 is CASRRLGNTGELFF. The CDR3 DNA reads as TGTGCCAGCAGACGACTAGGTAACACCGGGGAGCTGTTTTTT.

The chain is built from TRBV15 and TRBJ2-7; D is uncertain. Trimming removed 5 bases from V and 6 bases from J, with 11 bases in between. From germline, CDR1 is LNHNV and CDR2 YYDKDF (reference sequence). CDR3 length: 12 amino acids. The chain's CDR3 is CATSRNDREQYF. In DNA, the CDR3 is TGTGCCACCAGCCGTAATGATCGCGAGCAGTACTTC. Looking up the rest from reference TRBV15 and TRBJ2-7 gives the full variable domain: DAMVIQNPRYQVTQFGKPVTLSCSQTLNHNVMYWYQQKSSQAPKLLFHYYDKDFNNEADTPDNFQSRRPNTSFCFLDIRSPGLGDTAMYLCATSRNDREQYFGPGTRLTVT.

The chain joins TRBV11-2 to TRBJ2-4, with D possibly being TRBD2 (5 bases). Trimming stripped 5 bases from V and 0 bases from J, with 17 bases between. Germline-derived CDR1 and CDR2 are SGHAT and FQNNGV. This CDR3 region has 17 residues. The CDR3 nucleotides are TGTGCCAGCAGCCCCGGGGTTAATTGGCTAGCCAAAAACATTCAGTACTTC. Its protein is CASSPGVNWLAKNIQYF.

V is TRBV7-8 and J is TRBJ2-7; D unclear. Trimming left V 1 base short and J 2 bases short, with 12 bases between. This CDR3 region has 15 residues. The germline CDR1 and CDR2 sequences are SGHVS and FQNEAQ. The CDR3 sequence is CASSLGLPLPYEQYF. The CDR3 bases are TGTGCCAGCAGCTTAGGACTCCCACTTCCCTACGAGCAGTACTTC.

In its sample, this clonotype was seen many times. The chain couples TRBV27 to TRBJ1-1; D unresolved. From germline, CDR1 is MNHEY and CDR2 SMNVEV (reference sequence). The V and J ends lost 6 bases and 5 bases respectively, with 16 bases between them. CDR3 size: 14 residues. DNA of the CDR3: TGTGCCAGCAGGAGGGCCAGGCCGGGGACTGAAGCTTTCTTT. It encodes CASRRARPGTEAFF.

J is TRBJ2-1 and V is TRBV25-1; 7 bases line up with TRBD2. Germline lookup yields CDR1 MGHDK and CDR2 SYGVNS. The CDR3 runs 15 residues. The J segment lost 4 bases and the V segment lost 2 bases, leaving 5 bases of the junction unmatched. DNA of the CDR3: TGTGCCAGCAGTGAACCGAGCGGGACTTACAATGAGCAGTTCTTC. This sequence encodes CASSEPSGTYNEQFF.